Presented here are 10 T cell receptor beta chains from one specimen sequenced in a study of T cell repertoires in cytomegalovirus infection. These receptors have no identified antigens. TCRdb reprocessed the reads with MiXCR, giving one entry per CDR3 protein. The data contain under 450,000 distinct CDR3 sequences, about 35% of them singletons. The sample in question was cultured PBMCs, obtained from culture after CMV antigen stimulation. These receptors originate from a human donor in good health (CMV status not recorded). Some clones in this sample may be carry-over from other donors' samples.

J is TRBJ2-5 and V is TRBV7-8; D possibly corresponds to TRBD1 (5 bases). The V end was cut by 8 bases, the J end by 1 base, with 11 bases between. The CDR3 length is 13 residues. Per the germline V gene, CDR1 is SGHVS and CDR2 is FQNEAQ. The CDR3 nucleotides read TGTGCCAGCGCAAGGGGAATCCAAGAGACCCAGTACTTC. Protein sequence: CASARGIQETQYF.

V is TRBV28 and J is TRBJ2-7, with a weak D call TRBD1 (5 bases). This CDR3 region has 11 residues. Germline V lookup: CDR1 MDHEN, CDR2 SYDVKM. Trimming pared 6 bases from V and 4 bases from J, leaving 7 bases between. This chain's CDR3 is CASRTEYEQYF. The CDR3 DNA reads TGTGCCAGCAGGACAGAATACGAGCAGTACTTC.

Many counts were recorded for this clonotype. V gene TRBV7-8 combines with J gene TRBJ2-3, with a weak D call TRBD2 (6 bases). This CDR3 contains 16 residues. V lost 1 base and J lost 3, with 14 bases in between. Per the germline V gene, CDR1 is SGHVS and CDR2 is FQNEAQ. This CDR3 is CASSLETGVSTDTQYF. For the CDR3, the DNA is TGTGCCAGCAGCTTAGAGACGGGAGTGTCGACAGATACGCAGTATTTT.

The V call is TRBV6-2 or TRBV6-3, the J call TRBJ1-5, with 9 bases lining up with TRBD1. There are 16 residues in the CDR3. Per the germline V gene, CDR1 is MNHEY and CDR2 is SVGEGT. J gave up 7 bases and V 4 bases, and 11 bases lay outside the gene matches. Here the CDR3 reads CASSLSGTGFGQPQHF. The DNA for the CDR3 is TGTGCCAGCAGTTTATCCGGGACAGGGTTTGGGCAGCCCCAGCATTTT.

There are many counts of this clonotype. The rearrangement uses TRBV7-6 and TRBJ2-5; 10 bases align to TRBD2. V trimming: 1 base; J trimming: 5 bases; junction bases outside the gene matches: 4. Germline loops: CDR1 SGHVS, CDR2 FNYEAQ. This CDR3 spans 15 amino acids. In DNA form, the CDR3 reads TGTGCCAGCAGCTTAGGAGCGGGAGGGAGGGAGACCCAGTACTTC. This translates into CASSLGAGGRETQYF. Together with reference TRBV7-6 and TRBJ2-5, the CDR3 gives the full variable domain: GAGVSQSPRYKVTKRGQDVALRCDPISGHVSLYWYRQALGQGPEFLTYFNYEAQQDKSGLPNDRFSAERPEGSISTLTIQRTEQRDSAMYRCASSLGAGGRETQYFGPGTRLLVL.

V gene TRBV6-1 combines with J gene TRBJ2-3, with D possibly matching TRBD1 (5 bases). CDR1 and CDR2 (germline): MNHNS, SASEGT. This CDR3 region has 20 residues. V was pared by 5 bases and J by 1 base, with 28 bases between. The CDR3 DNA is TGTGCCAGCAGTCCAGGGCGTGTCGGGTTTGGCGTTACGGGCACAGATACGCAGTATTTT. This gives the protein CASSPGRVGFGVTGTDTQYF.

The V call is TRBV11-3, the J call TRBJ2-3, with TRBD2 matching over 9 bases. This CDR3 is built from 17 residues. V lost 5 bases, J lost 2 bases, and 11 bases stayed unmatched. Germline CDR1 is SGHNT and CDR2 is YENEEA. CDR3 region: CASSTWTSAVNTDTQYF. The CDR3 DNA reads TGTGCCAGCAGCACCTGGACTAGCGCGGTAAACACAGATACGCAGTATTTT.

This clonotype has just a few counts. The chain uses TRBV28 and TRBJ2-5; 7 nucleotides agree with TRBD2. Germline values: CDR1 MDHEN, CDR2 SYDVKM. The CDR3 sequence is 14 residues long. V was pared by 7 bases and J by 4 bases, with 9 bases of the junction left unmatched. As DNA, the CDR3 is TGTGCCAGCACTATCCCAGCGGGGCGAGAGACCCAGTACTTC. This gives the protein CASTIPAGRETQYF.

The J gene is TRBJ2-1, the V gene TRBV6-5; D call uncertain. Trimming took 0 bases from V and 6 from J, leaving 21 bases between them. CDR3 length: 18 amino acids. Looked up from germline, CDR1 is MNHEY and CDR2 is SVGAGI. CDR3 DNA: TGTGCCAGCAGTTACTCGATCCAGAGCGTCAAAGGTTTCAATGAGCAGTTCTTC. Amino acids: CASSYSIQSVKGFNEQFF.

The chain links TRBV27 to TRBJ2-7; 7 positions match TRBD1. After removal of 6 bases from V and 1 base from J, the junction contained 6 bases not matched to a gene. Looked up from germline, CDR1 is MNHEY and CDR2 is SMNVEV (reference sequence). The CDR3 is 14 residues long. The chain's CDR3 is CASRSQGQSYEQYF. The CDR3 nucleotides read TGTGCCAGCAGATCACAGGGACAGTCCTACGAGCAGTACTTC.